This TCR beta chain was captured in a study of blood T cell repertoires in COVID-19. Produced via immunoSEQ multiplex PCR; TCRdb's table is partial and in-frame only. The table includes approximately 110,000 clones, approximately 92% detected once. CDR1 is KGHSH and CDR2 is LQKENI in the germline V gene. Trimming shortened V by 3 bases and J by 1 base, and 10 bases separated the two germline ends. The CDR3 has 15 residues. V usage is TRBV18 and J usage is TRBJ2-1, with a tentative D call TRBD2 (6 bases). Sequenced input: peripheral blood. This receptor was taken from a woman aged 80 or older with acute or convalescent COVID-19. CDR3 in amino acids: CASSPVAGSYNEQFF. The CDR3 DNA is TGTGCCAGCTCACCGGTCGCGGGATCCTACAATGAGCAGTTCTTC.